This entry lists 21 T cell receptor beta chains sequenced from one sample in a study of blood T cell repertoires in COVID-19. This table comes from immunoSEQ multiplex PCR, and its TCRdb copy is limited to in-frame clones, with some not included. The sample records 120,000 or so clones, around 90% being singletons. Sequenced material: peripheral blood. All receptors derive from a woman in her forties or fifties with active or convalescent COVID-19.

J is TRBJ2-7 and V is TRBV5-3, with D hard to call. TRBV5-3 is sorted into the ORF group, with uncertain function. This CDR3 has 14 amino acids. The germline V and J ends were trimmed by 4 bases and 2 bases, with 13 bases remaining between them. CDR3 sequence reads: CARSRSTPTYEQYF. In nucleotides, the CDR3 is TGTGCCAGAAGCCGATCTACCCCCACCTACGAGCAGTACTTC.

This clone was detected a few times. The genes are TRBV2 and TRBJ1-6; a weak D match, TRBD1 (5 bases). The CDR3 extends over 13 amino acids. Germline assignment: CDR1 SNHLY and CDR2 FYNNEI. V lost 4 bases to trimming and J lost 9 bases, with 10 bases between them. The CDR3: CASSVRGFSPLHF. CDR3 bases: TGTGCCAGCAGTGTAAGGGGCTTTTCACCCCTCCACTTT. Complete variable domain (other parts from reference TRBV2 and TRBJ1-6): EPEVTQTPSHQVTQMGQEVILRCVPISNHLYFYWYRQILGQKVEFLVSFYNNEISEKSEIFDDQFSVERPDGSNFTLKIRSTKLEDSAMYFCASSVRGFSPLHFGNGTRLTVT.

This clone has only one observation. The rearrangement links TRBV9 to TRBJ1-2; D gene unclear. The CDR3 has 17 amino acids. Germline CDR1 is SGDLS and CDR2 is YYNGEE. Trimming took off 0 bases at V and 1 base at J, with 16 bases between the two ends. CDR3: CASSVGSGPAFNYGYTF. The CDR3, as DNA: TGTGCCAGCAGCGTAGGATCCGGTCCCGCTTTTAACTATGGCTACACCTTC.

This clone was observed a handful of times. The rearrangement joins TRBV6-4 to TRBJ2-3; the match to TRBD2 covers 10 bases. This CDR3 contains 16 residues. CDR1 MRHNA and CDR2 SNTAGT come from the germline V gene. The V and J ends lost 2 bases and 3 bases, in that order; junction bases with no gene match: 5. CDR3 DNA sequence: TGTGCCAGCAGTGACGTAGCGGGAGGAAGTACAGATACGCAGTATTTT. Protein sequence: CASSDVAGGSTDTQYF.

The chain employs TRBV5-1 and TRBJ1-5; D is possibly TRBD1 (6 bases). In germline, CDR1 is SGHRS, CDR2 YFSETQ. This CDR3 contains 15 residues. V was shortened by 2 bases and J by 8 bases, with 17 bases between the two germline ends. The CDR3 nucleotides are TGCGCCAGCAGCTTACAGGGTAGGGACGGGGAGCCCCAGCATTTT. This gives the protein CASSLQGRDGEPQHF.

The J gene is TRBJ2-3, the V gene TRBV27; TRBD2 matches 7 bases. CDR1 and CDR2 from the germline V gene are MNHEY and SMNVEV (reference sequence). The CDR3 has 15 amino acids. V lost 3 bases and J lost 1; bases outside the gene matches: 4. In DNA, the CDR3 is TGTGCCAGCAGTTTCACGAGCGGGGGCACAGATACGCAGTATTTT. It is translated as CASSFTSGGTDTQYF.

The chain recombines TRBV10-3 with TRBJ2-7, with 7 bases fitting TRBD1. The CDR3 is 16 residues long. V shed 0 bases, J shed 0 bases, and the junction held 5 bases outside the gene matches. Germline CDR1 and CDR2: ENHRY and SYGVKD. CDR3 region: CAISESTGTASYEQYF. CDR3 nucleotides: TGTGCCATCAGTGAGTCTACCGGGACAGCCTCCTACGAGCAGTACTTC.

This sequence joins TRBV28 and TRBJ2-2; 15 positions agree with TRBD2. From germline, CDR1 is MDHEN and CDR2 SYDVKM. This CDR3 has 18 residues. Trimming at V came to 6 bases and at J to 3 bases, leaving 8 bases not matched to a gene. This CDR3 is CASSPGTSGRTYTGELFF. The CDR3 DNA reads as TGTGCCAGCAGCCCGGGGACTAGCGGGAGGACGTACACCGGGGAGCTGTTTTTT.

A few counts support this clone. The rearrangement joins TRBV5-4 to TRBJ2-3; 8 positions match TRBD2. Germline V CDR1 and CDR2: SGHNT, YYREEE (reference sequence). This CDR3 has 15 amino acids. V lost 6 bases to trimming and J lost 5 bases; unmatched junction nucleotides: 11. The CDR3 DNA sequence: TGTGCCAGCATCCCGGGAGGGGGGCTTGGAGATACGCAGTATTTT. Translated: CASIPGGGLGDTQYF. Full variable domain (rest looked up from reference TRBV5-4 and TRBJ2-3): ETGVTQSPTHLIKTRGQQVTLRCSSQSGHNTVSWYQQALGQGPQFIFQYYREEENGRGNFPPRFSGLQFPNYSSELNVNALELDDSALYLCASIPGGGLGDTQYFGPGTRLTVL.

This clone was found many times. The chain has TRBV2 and TRBJ2-7; the D gene is possibly TRBD1 (6 bases). The V end lost 7 bases, the J end lost 0 bases, and 13 bases lay between the germline ends. In germline, CDR1 is SNHLY, CDR2 FYNNEI. CDR3 length: 14 residues. In DNA form, the CDR3 reads TGTGCCAGCAAACAGGGCGGAGACTCCTACGAGCAGTACTTC. Translated, it gives CASKQGGDSYEQYF.

The chain recombines TRBV27 with TRBJ2-1, with D possibly matching TRBD2 (6 bases). Per the germline V gene, CDR1 is MNHEY and CDR2 is SMNVEV (reference sequence). There are 15 residues in the CDR3. V shed 5 bases and J shed 7 bases, with 18 bases lying between them. CDR3 amino acids: CASSPSRAGPNEQFF. The DNA for the CDR3 is TGTGCCAGCAGTCCTAGTAGGGCGGGGCCTAATGAGCAGTTCTTC.

V usage is TRBV7-2 and J usage is TRBJ2-3, with a possible D match to TRBD1 (5 bases). Germline assignment: CDR1 SGHTA and CDR2 FQGNSA. This CDR3 contains 14 residues. Trimming took 1 base from V and 5 from J, leaving 10 bases between them. The CDR3 nucleotides read TGTGCCAGCAGCTTAGTCAGGGTAGGAGATACGCAGTATTTT. As protein: CASSLVRVGDTQYF.

The J gene is TRBJ2-2, the V gene TRBV28, with 10 bases fitting TRBD1. From germline, CDR1 is MDHEN and CDR2 SYDVKM. This CDR3 region has 17 residues. Unmatched junction bases numbered 6, after V lost 1 base and J lost 4 bases. The CDR3 DNA is TGTGCCAGCAGTTTATACCTAGGACAGGGGGGCACCGGGGAGCTGTTTTTT. Translation: CASSLYLGQGGTGELFF.

This chain links TRBV6-5 with TRBJ1-6; D is perhaps TRBD1 (6 bases). Per germline, CDR1 MNHEY and CDR2 SVGAGI. The CDR3 covers 15 residues. Trimming took 0 bases from V and 10 from J, leaving 13 bases between them. The CDR3 region has the DNA TGTGCCAGCAGTTACTCGACACAGGGTCCGTCACCCCTCCACTTT. This gives the protein CASSYSTQGPSPLHF.

The chain recombines TRBV6-5 with TRBJ1-1; unclear D gene. The germline CDR1 and CDR2 sequences are MNHEY and SVGAGI. This CDR3 region has 15 residues. Trimming took 0 bases from V and 0 from J, leaving 8 bases between them. The CDR3 region is CASSYSKLLNTEAFF. The CDR3 DNA follows: TGTGCCAGCAGTTACTCGAAGCTTCTGAACACTGAAGCTTTCTTT.

The rearrangement links TRBV18 to TRBJ1-2; 7 bases map to TRBD1. CDR1 is KGHSH, CDR2 LQKENI, per germline. Trimming took 4 bases from V and 3 from J; bases not matched to a gene: 2. This CDR3 contains 13 residues. CDR3 in amino acids: CASSQGADYGYTF. The DNA of the CDR3 is TGTGCCAGCTCACAGGGGGCGGACTATGGCTACACCTTC.

The rearrangement links TRBV28 to TRBJ2-7; 9 positions agree with TRBD1. CDR1 and CDR2 (germline): MDHEN, SYDVKM. The CDR3 spans 15 residues. The V segment lost 6 bases and the J segment 4 bases; nucleotides outside the gene matches: 10. CDR3 nucleotide sequence: TGTGCCAGCAGCTCCTACAGGGGGCGAGGGTACGAGCAGTACTTC. Protein product: CASSSYRGRGYEQYF.

This chain connects TRBV29-1 to TRBJ2-1; no firm D call. The germline V gene encodes CDR1 SQVTM and CDR2 ANQGSEA. The CDR3 consists of 12 residues. V shed 4 bases and J shed 0 bases, with 4 bases lying between them. CDR3 nucleotides: TGCAGCGTTGGTAGCTCCTACAATGAGCAGTTCTTC. It encodes CSVGSSYNEQFF.

The V call is TRBV19, the J call TRBJ2-1; D call uncertain. Germline assignment: CDR1 LNHDA and CDR2 SQIVND (reference sequence). V was pared by 3 bases and J by 5 bases, with 14 bases between. This CDR3 contains 15 residues. CDR3 DNA: TGTGCCAGTAGTATGGGCCCAGACATTGACAATGAGCAGTTCTTC. This sequence encodes CASSMGPDIDNEQFF.

The rearrangement joins TRBV9 to TRBJ2-2; 9 bases map to TRBD1. The CDR3 runs 16 residues. The germline CDR1 and CDR2 sequences are SGDLS and YYNGEE. J was trimmed by 8 bases and V by 1 base; bases with no gene match: 9. The CDR3 loop is CASSVYQGTGSGELFF. DNA for the CDR3: TGTGCCAGCAGCGTATACCAGGGGACAGGGTCGGGGGAGCTGTTTTTT.

The V call is TRBV19, the J call TRBJ1-1; perhaps TRBD1 as D (5 bases). From germline, CDR1 is LNHDA and CDR2 SQIVND (reference sequence). The CDR3 covers 14 residues. Trimming took off 7 bases at V and 3 bases at J, with 15 bases between the two ends. The CDR3 spells CASKSGAGDTEAFF. For the CDR3, the DNA is TGTGCCAGTAAATCGGGTGCGGGGGACACTGAAGCTTTCTTT. The whole variable domain, remainder taken from reference TRBV19 and TRBJ1-1, is DGGITQSPKYLFRKEGQNVTLSCEQNLNHDAMYWYRQDPGQGLRLIYYSQIVNDFQKGDIAEGYSVSREKKESFPLTVTSAQKNPTAFYLCASKSGAGDTEAFFGQGTRLTVV.